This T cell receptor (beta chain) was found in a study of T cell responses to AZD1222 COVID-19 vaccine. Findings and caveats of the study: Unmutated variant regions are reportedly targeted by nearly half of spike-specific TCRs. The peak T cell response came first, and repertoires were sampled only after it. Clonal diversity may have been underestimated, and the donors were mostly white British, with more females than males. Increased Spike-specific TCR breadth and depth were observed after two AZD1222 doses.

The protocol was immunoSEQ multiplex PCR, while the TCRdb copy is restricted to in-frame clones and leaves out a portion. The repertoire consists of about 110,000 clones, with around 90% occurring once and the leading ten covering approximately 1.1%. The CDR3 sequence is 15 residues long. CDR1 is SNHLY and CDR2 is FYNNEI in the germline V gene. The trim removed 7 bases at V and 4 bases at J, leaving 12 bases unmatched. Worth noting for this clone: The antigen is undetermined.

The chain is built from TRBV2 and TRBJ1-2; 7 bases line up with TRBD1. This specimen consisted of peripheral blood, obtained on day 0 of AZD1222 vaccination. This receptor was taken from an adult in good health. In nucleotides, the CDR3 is TGTGCCAGCAAATCCTCGCAAGGGGGCGGCTATGGCTACACCTTC. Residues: CASKSSQGGGYGYTF. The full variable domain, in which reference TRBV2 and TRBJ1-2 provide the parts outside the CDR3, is EPEVTQTPSHQVTQMGQEVILRCVPISNHLYFYWYRQILGQKVEFLVSFYNNEISEKSEIFDDQFSVERPDGSNFTLKIRSTKLEDSAMYFCASKSSQGGGYGYTFGSGTRLTVV.